This TCR beta chain was captured by sequencing in a study of blood T cell repertoires in COVID-19. Only in-frame clones appear in the TCRdb table, and some are missing; sequencing was by immunoSEQ multiplex PCR. The data show 25,000 to 35,000 clones, around 82% seen once. Trimming shortened V by 4 bases and J by 8 bases, and 15 bases separated the two germline ends. Germline-derived CDR1 and CDR2 are SGDLS and YYNGEE. This CDR3 has 13 amino acids. The sequenced sample was peripheral blood. The chain uses TRBV9 and TRBJ1-2; possible D gene TRBD1, 6 bases. The receptor was derived from a man between 65 and 79 years old with active COVID-19. The CDR3 loop reads CASSPRTVGGYTF. CDR3 DNA: TGTGCCAGCAGCCCCCGGACAGTTGGAGGCTACACCTTC.